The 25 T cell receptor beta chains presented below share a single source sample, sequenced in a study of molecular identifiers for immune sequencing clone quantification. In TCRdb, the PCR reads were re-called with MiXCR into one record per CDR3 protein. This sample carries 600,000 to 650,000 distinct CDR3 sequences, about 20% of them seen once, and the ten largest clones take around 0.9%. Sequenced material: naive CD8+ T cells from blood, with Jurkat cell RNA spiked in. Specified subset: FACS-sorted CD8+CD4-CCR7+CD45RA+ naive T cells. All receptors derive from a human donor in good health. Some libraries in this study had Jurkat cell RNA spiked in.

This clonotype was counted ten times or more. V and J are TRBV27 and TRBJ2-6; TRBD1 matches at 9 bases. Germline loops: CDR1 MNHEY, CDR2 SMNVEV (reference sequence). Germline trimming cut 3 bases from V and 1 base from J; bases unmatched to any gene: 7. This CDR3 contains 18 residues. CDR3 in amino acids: CASSFLGQGPSGANVLTF. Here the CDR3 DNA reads TGTGCCAGCAGTTTTTTGGGACAGGGCCCTTCTGGGGCCAACGTCCTGACTTTC.

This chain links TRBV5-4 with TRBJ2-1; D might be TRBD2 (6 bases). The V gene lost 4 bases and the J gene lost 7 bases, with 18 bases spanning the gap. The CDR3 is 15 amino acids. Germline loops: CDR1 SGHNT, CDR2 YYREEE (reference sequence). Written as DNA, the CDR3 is TGTGCCAGCAGCAGAGCGGGCAGGGCGGGGAATGAGCAGTTCTTC. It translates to CASSRAGRAGNEQFF. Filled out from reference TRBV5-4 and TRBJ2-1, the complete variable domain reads ETGVTQSPTHLIKTRGQQVTLRCSSQSGHNTVSWYQQALGQGPQFIFQYYREEENGRGNFPPRFSGLQFPNYSSELNVNALELDDSALYLCASSRAGRAGNEQFFGPGTRLTVL.

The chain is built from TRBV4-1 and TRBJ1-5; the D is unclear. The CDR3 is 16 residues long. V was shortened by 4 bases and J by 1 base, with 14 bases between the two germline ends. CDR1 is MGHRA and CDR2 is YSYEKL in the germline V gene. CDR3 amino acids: CASSLGEGWSNQPQHF. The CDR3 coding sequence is TGCGCCAGCAGCCTCGGGGAGGGATGGAGCAATCAGCCCCAGCATTTT.

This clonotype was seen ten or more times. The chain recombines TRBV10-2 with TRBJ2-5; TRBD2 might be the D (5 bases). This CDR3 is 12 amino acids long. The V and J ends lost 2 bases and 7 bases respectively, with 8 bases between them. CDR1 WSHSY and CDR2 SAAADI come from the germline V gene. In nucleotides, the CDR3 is TGCGCCAGCAGTGAGGCAGGAGGGACCCAGTACTTC. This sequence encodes CASSEAGGTQYF.

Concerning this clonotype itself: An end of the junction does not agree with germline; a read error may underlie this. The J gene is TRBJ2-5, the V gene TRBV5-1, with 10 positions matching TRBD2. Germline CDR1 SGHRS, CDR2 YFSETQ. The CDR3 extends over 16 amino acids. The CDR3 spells CASSSWETSGQDTQYF. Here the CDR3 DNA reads TGCGCCAGCAGCTCCTGGGAGACTAGCGGGCAAGATACCCAGTACTTC.

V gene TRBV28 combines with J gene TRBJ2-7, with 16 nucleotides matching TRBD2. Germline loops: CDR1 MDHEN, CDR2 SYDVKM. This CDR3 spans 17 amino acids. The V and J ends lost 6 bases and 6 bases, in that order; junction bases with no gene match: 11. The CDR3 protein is CASRPSGLAGGPPEQYF. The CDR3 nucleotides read TGTGCCAGCAGACCGTCGGGACTAGCGGGAGGGCCGCCCGAGCAGTACTTC. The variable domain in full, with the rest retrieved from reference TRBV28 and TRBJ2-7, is DVKVTQSSRYLVKRTGEKVFLECVQDMDHENMFWYRQDPGLGLRLIYFSYDVKMKEKGDIPEGYSVSREKKERFSLILESASTNQTSMYLCASRPSGLAGGPPEQYFGPGTRLTVT.

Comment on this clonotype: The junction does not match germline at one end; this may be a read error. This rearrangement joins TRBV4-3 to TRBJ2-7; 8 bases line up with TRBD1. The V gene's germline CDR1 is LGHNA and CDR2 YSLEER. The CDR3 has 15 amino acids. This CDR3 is CASSQDIGQGYERYF. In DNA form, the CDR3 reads TGCGCCAGCAGCCAAGATATAGGACAGGGCTACGAGCGGTACTTC.

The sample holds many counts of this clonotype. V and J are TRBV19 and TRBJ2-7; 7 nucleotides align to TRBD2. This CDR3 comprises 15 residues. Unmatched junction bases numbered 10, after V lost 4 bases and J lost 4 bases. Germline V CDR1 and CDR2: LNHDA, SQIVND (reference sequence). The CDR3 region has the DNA TGTGCCAGTAGTACCTCACTAGCGCGAAGATACGAGCAGTACTTC. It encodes CASSTSLARRYEQYF.

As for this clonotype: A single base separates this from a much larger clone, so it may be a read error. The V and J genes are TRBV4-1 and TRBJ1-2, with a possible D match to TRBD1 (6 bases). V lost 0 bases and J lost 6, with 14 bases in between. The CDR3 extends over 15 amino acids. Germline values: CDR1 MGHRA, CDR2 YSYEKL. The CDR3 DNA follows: TGCGCCAGCAGCCAAGAAGTGGGGGCGAACCATGGCTACACCTTC. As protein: CASSQEVGANHGYTF.

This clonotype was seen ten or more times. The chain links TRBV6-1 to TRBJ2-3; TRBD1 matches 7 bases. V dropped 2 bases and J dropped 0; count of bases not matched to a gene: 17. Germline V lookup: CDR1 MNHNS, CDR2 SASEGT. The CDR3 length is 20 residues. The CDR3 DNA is TGTGCCAGCAGTGAAACCCAACTTGAGACAGGGCGATTGAGCACAGATACGCAGTATTTT. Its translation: CASSETQLETGRLSTDTQYF.

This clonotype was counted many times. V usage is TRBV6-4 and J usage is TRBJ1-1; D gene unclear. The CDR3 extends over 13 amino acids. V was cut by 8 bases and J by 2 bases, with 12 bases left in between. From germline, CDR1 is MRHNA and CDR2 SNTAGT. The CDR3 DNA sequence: TGTGCCAGCTTAGCCGAGGGTAACACTGAAGCTTTCTTT. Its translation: CASLAEGNTEAFF.

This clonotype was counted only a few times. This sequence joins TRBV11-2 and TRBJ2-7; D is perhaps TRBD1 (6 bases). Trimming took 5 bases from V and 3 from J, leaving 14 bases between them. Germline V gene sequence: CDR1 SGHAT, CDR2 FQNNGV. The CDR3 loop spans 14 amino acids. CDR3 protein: CASSPSDRIYEQYF. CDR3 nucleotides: TGTGCCAGCAGCCCATCGGACAGAATCTACGAGCAGTACTTC.

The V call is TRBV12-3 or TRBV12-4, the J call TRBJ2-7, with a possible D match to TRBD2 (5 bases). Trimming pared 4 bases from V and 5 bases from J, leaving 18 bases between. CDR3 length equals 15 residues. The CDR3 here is CASSSVRGSKDEQYF. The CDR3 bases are TGTGCCAGCAGTTCAGTTCGAGGGAGTAAGGACGAGCAGTACTTC.

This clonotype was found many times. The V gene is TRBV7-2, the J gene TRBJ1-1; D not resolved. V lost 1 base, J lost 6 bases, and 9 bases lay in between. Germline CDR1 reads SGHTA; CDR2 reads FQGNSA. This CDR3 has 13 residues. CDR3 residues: CASSLVAVSEAFF. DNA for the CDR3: TGTGCCAGCAGCTTAGTCGCGGTCTCTGAAGCTTTCTTT.

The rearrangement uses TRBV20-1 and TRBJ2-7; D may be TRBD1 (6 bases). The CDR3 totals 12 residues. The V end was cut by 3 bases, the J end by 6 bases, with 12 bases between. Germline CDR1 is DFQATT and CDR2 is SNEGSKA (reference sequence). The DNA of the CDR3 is TGCAGTGCTAGGTATCAGGGGTGCGAGCAGTACTTC. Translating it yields CSARYQGCEQYF.

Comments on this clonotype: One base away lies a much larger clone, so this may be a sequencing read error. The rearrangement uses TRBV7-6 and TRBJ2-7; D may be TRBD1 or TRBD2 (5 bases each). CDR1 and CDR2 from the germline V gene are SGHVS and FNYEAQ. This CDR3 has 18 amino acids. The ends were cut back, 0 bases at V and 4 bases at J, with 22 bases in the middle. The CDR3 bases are TGTGCCAGCAGCTTAGCCCCATGGGGAGAGGGACGGTGGTACGAGCAGTACTTC. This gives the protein CASSLAPWGEGRWYEQYF.

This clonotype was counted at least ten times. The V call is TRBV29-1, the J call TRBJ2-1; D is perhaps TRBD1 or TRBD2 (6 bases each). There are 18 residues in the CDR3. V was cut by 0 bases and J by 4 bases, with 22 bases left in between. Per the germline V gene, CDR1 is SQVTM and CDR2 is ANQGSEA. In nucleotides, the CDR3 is TGCAGCGTTGAAGATCTTCCGGGGGCGACCTTCTTTTACAATGAGCAGTTCTTC. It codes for CSVEDLPGATFFYNEQFF.

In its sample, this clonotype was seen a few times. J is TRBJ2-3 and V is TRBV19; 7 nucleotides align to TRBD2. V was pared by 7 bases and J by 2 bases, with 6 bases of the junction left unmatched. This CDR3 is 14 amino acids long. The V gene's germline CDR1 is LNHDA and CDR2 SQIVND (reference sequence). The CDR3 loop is CASNGGTNTDTQYF. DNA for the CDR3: TGTGCCAGTAACGGGGGGACCAACACAGATACGCAGTATTTT.

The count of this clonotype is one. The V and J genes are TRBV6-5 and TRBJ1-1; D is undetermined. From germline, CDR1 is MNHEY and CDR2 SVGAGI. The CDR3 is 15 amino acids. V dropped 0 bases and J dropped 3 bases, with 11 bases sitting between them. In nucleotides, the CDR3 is TGTGCCAGCAGTTACTCGATAGGCCAGGACACTGAAGCTTTCTTT. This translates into CASSYSIGQDTEAFF.

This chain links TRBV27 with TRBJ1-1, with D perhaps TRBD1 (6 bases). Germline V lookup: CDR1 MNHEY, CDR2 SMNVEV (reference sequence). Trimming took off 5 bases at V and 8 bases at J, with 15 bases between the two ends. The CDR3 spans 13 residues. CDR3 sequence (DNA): TGTGCCAGCAGTATTGGGGCAGGGGTGGAAGCTTTCTTT. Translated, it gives CASSIGAGVEAFF.

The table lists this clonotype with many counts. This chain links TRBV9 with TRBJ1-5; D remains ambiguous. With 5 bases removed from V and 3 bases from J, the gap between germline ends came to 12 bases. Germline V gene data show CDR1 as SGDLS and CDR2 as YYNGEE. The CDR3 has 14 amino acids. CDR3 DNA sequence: TGTGCCAGCAGTGCTGACGGGATCAATCAGCCCCAGCATTTT. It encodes CASSADGINQPQHF.

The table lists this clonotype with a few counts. The CDR3 DNA reads as TGTGCCAGCAGCGTAGGGCGGGGGGCGGATACGCAGTATTTT. Amino acids: CASSVGRGADTQYF. The rearrangement links TRBV9 to TRBJ2-3; 8 bases map to TRBD2. The length of the CDR3 is 14 residues. The junction had 3 bases not matched to a gene; V was cut back by 0 bases and J by 6 bases. Germline V lookup: CDR1 SGDLS, CDR2 YYNGEE.

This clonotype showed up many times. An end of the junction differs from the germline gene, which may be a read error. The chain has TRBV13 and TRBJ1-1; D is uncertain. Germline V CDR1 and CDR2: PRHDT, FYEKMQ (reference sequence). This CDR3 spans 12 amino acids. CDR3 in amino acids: CASSLGSTEAFF. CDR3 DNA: TGTGCCAGCAGCCTAGGGAGCACTGAAGCTTTCTTT.

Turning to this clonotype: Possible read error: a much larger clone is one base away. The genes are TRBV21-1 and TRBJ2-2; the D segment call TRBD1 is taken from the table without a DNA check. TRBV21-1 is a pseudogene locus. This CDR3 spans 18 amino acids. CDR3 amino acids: CASSIRDREWEGTGEQFF. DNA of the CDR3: TGTGCCAGCAGCATTAGGGACAGGGAGTGGGAAGGCACCGGGGAGCAGTTTTTT.

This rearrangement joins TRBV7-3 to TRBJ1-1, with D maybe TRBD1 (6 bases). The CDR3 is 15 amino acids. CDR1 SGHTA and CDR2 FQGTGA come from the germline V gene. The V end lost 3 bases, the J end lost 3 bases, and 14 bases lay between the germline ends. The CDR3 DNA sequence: TGTGCCAGCAGCTTTCCCACAGGGTCTGACACTGAAGCTTTCTTT. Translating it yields CASSFPTGSDTEAFF.